The 8 T cell receptor beta chains reported below all come from one sample, sequenced in a study of cytomegalovirus exposure and HLA in healthy donors. Vbeta (60) and Jbeta (13) primers were used in the PCR. Only in-frame clones appear in the TCRdb table, and some are missing; sequencing was by immunoSEQ multiplex PCR. The data contain 150,000 to 200,000 clones, roughly 72% of them singletons. Sequences were obtained from PBMCs. The receptors come from a woman in her 30s in good health and CMV-seropositive.

The CDR3: CASSYRTGGVNTDTQYF. The CDR3 DNA reads TGTGCCAGCAGCTATCGAACAGGGGGCGTTAACACAGATACGCAGTATTTT. The chain recombines TRBV7-8 with TRBJ2-3; TRBD1 matches 9 bases. The CDR3 contains 17 residues. CDR1 SGHVS and CDR2 FQNEAQ come from the germline V gene. The J segment lost 2 bases and the V segment lost 4 bases, leaving 10 bases of the junction unmatched.

The J gene is TRBJ2-1, the V gene TRBV28; 13 bases line up with TRBD2. This CDR3 spans 15 amino acids. V gave up 4 bases and J gave up 12 bases; unmatched junction bases: 9. Germline-derived CDR1 and CDR2 are MDHEN and SYDVKM. This chain's CDR3 is CASSSRLAGGVRQFF. CDR3 coding DNA: TGTGCCAGCAGTTCAAGACTAGCGGGGGGAGTTAGGCAGTTCTTC.

The sample holds one count of this clone. The rearrangement links TRBV10-3 to TRBJ2-1; 11 nucleotides match TRBD1. The J segment lost 8 bases and the V segment lost 6 bases, leaving 9 bases of the junction unmatched. The V gene's germline CDR1 is ENHRY and CDR2 SYGVKD. The CDR3 contains 15 residues. For the CDR3, the DNA is TGTGCCATCAGAGACCGGGACAGGGGGTCCTATGAGCAGTTCTTC. Protein product: CAIRDRDRGSYEQFF.

The CDR3 spells CASSQAGTRGPLGETQYF. The CDR3 DNA reads TGCGCCAGCAGCCAAGCCGGGACAAGGGGCCCCCTAGGAGAGACCCAGTACTTC. The V call is TRBV4-3, the J call TRBJ2-5; D may be TRBD1 (6 bases). This CDR3 contains 18 residues. V was trimmed by 1 base and J by 4 bases, leaving 22 bases between them. The germline V gene encodes CDR1 LGHNA and CDR2 YSLEER.

The rearrangement joins TRBV5-1 to TRBJ1-6; no definite D call. V lost 4 bases, J lost 2 bases, and 16 bases lay in between. The CDR3 length is 17 residues. Germline CDR1 reads SGHRS; CDR2 reads YFSETQ. The CDR3 nucleotides are TGCGCCAGCAGCCCCGAAACCGGGATAACCTATAATTCACCCCTCCACTTT. This codes for CASSPETGITYNSPLHF.

The CDR3 spells CASSTTADSYGYTF. The CDR3 nucleotides read TGTGCCAGCAGTACGACGGCGGACAGCTATGGCTACACCTTC. The chain employs TRBV28 and TRBJ1-2; weak D call: TRBD1 (6 bases). The CDR3 totals 14 residues. Deletions cut 5 bases from V and 4 bases from J, with 14 bases between. Looked up from germline, CDR1 is MDHEN and CDR2 is SYDVKM.

Here the CDR3 reads CASTTGQAGNYGYTF. CDR3 sequence (DNA): TGTGCCAGTACCACCGGACAGGCCGGTAACTATGGCTACACCTTC. The chain couples TRBV19 to TRBJ1-2, with 7 bases lining up with TRBD1. The germline CDR1 and CDR2 sequences are LNHDA and SQIVND (reference sequence). J was trimmed by 1 base and V by 7 bases; bases with no gene match: 9. The CDR3 extends over 15 amino acids.

V usage is TRBV10-3 and J usage is TRBJ1-1; D not certain. The CDR3 length is 14 residues. Trimming stripped 0 bases from V and 3 bases from J, with 8 bases between. Germline CDR1 reads ENHRY; CDR2 reads SYGVKD. CDR3 DNA: TGTGCCATCAGTGAGTCAGGGAGGGACACTGAAGCTTTCTTT. Translating it yields CAISESGRDTEAFF.